This T cell receptor (beta chain) was sequenced in a study of blood T cell repertoires in COVID-19. Study context: Both acute and convalescent COVID-19 samples were obtained from the United States, Italy and Spain. T cells, B-cell-depleted T cells, or PBMCs supplied cDNA or gDNA.

This CDR3 contains 17 residues. The V and J ends lost 1 base and 2 bases, in that order; junction bases with no gene match: 9. Germline V CDR1 and CDR2: SGHAT, FQNNGV. In the original analysis: Counts of nucleated cells, estimated from reference gene primer amplification, were obtained. Libraries were prepared by immunoSEQ multiplex PCR; TCRdb keeps only in-frame clonotypes and omits some of them. The DNA gave D and trimming, while V, J and clone size come from that table. Counted here are roughly 350,000 clones, about 85% occurring once; the ten biggest clones make up roughly 3.6%. This clonotype originated in a young woman with acute or convalescent COVID-19. The chain uses TRBV11-2 and TRBJ2-5; 8 nucleotides match TRBD2. The specimen sequenced was peripheral blood. The CDR3 is CASSLGTLAGFQETQYF. The CDR3 DNA is TGTGCCAGCAGCTTAGGAACGCTAGCGGGTTTTCAAGAGACCCAGTACTTC.